The 26 T cell receptor beta chains listed next were all sequenced from one sample in a study of cytomegalovirus exposure and HLA in healthy donors. Researchers ran the PCR with 60 Vbeta and 13 Jbeta primers. Sequencing used immunoSEQ multiplex PCR; TCRdb keeps in-frame clones, though not all of them. The data hold 160,000 or so clones, with approximately 80% observed a single time. The sample comprised PBMCs. All receptors derive from a woman aged 18-29 years in good health and CMV-seronegative.

The chain carries TRBV6-5 and TRBJ2-1, with TRBD1 matching 8 bases. J lost 6 bases, V lost 8 bases, and 3 bases had no gene match. Germline V gene lookup returns CDR1 MNHEY and CDR2 SVGAGI. The CDR3 contains 12 residues. CDR3 residues: CASYQGANEQFF. As DNA, the CDR3 is TGTGCCAGCTATCAGGGGGCCAATGAGCAGTTCTTC.

The V and J genes are TRBV6-5 and TRBJ1-2; 7 bases are a match to TRBD1. This CDR3 is built from 15 residues. Germline CDR1 is MNHEY and CDR2 is SVGAGI. J was trimmed by 4 bases and V by 6 bases; bases with no gene match: 11. The CDR3, as DNA: TGTGCCAGCAGGGCCCAGGAGGGGGCGGGCTATGGCTACACCTTC. It translates to CASRAQEGAGYGYTF.

The rearrangement joins TRBV6-6 to TRBJ2-7; D not certain. Germline V gene data show CDR1 as MNHNY and CDR2 as SVGAGI (reference sequence). The V gene lost 0 bases and the J gene lost 3 bases, with 12 bases spanning the gap. This CDR3 has 15 residues. CDR3 sequence reads: CASSYSTGPVYEQYF. The CDR3 DNA reads TGTGCCAGCAGTTACTCGACGGGTCCGGTCTACGAGCAGTACTTC.

This clone was found once. The chain carries TRBV9 and TRBJ2-2; the match to TRBD1 covers 10 bases. Germline V CDR1 and CDR2: SGDLS, YYNGEE. V lost 10 bases and J lost 4; bases outside the gene matches: 7. The CDR3 extends over 14 amino acids. In DNA, the CDR3 is TGTGCCTCACAGGGACAGGGGTCCACCGGGGAGCTGTTTTTT. Encoded protein: CASQGQGSTGELFF.

This chain joins TRBV4-1 and TRBJ1-6; 9 bases line up with TRBD1. In germline, CDR1 is MGHRA, CDR2 YSYEKL. The CDR3 contains 14 residues. J gave up 8 bases and V 7 bases, and 6 bases lay outside the gene matches. The CDR3 loop reads CASTDRGNHSPLHF. The CDR3 nucleotides read TGCGCCAGCACCGACAGGGGGAACCATTCACCCCTCCACTTT.

The chain employs TRBV18 and TRBJ1-5; D possibly corresponds to TRBD1 (6 bases). This CDR3 spans 17 amino acids. Germline loops: CDR1 KGHSH, CDR2 LQKENI. V lost 2 bases to trimming and J lost 5 bases, with 19 bases between them. For the CDR3, the DNA is TGTGCCAGCTCACCAAACGGCAGGGGAAGGGTGGATCAGCCCCAGCATTTT. It specifies CASSPNGRGRVDQPQHF. The complete variable domain, with remaining parts taken from reference TRBV18 and TRBJ1-5, reads NAGVMQNPRHLVRRRGQEARLRCSPMKGHSHVYWYRQLPEEGLKFMVYLQKENIIDESGMPKERFSAEFPKEGPSILRIQQVVRGDSAAYFCASSPNGRGRVDQPQHFGDGTRLSIL.

The chain employs TRBV7-9 and TRBJ2-3; D is unresolved. Germline V CDR1 and CDR2: SEHNR, FQNEAQ (reference sequence). Trimming took off 6 bases at V and 5 bases at J, with 6 bases between the two ends. The CDR3 is made up of 11 amino acids. The CDR3 loop reads CASSQKDTQYF. CDR3 bases: TGTGCCAGCAGTCAGAAAGATACGCAGTATTTT.

The chain recombines TRBV10-2 with TRBJ2-7, with 8 bases fitting TRBD1. CDR1 is WSHSY, CDR2 SAAADI, per germline. CDR3 size: 14 residues. J gave up 6 bases and V 6 bases, and 10 bases lay outside the gene matches. CDR3 loop: CASRMTGERREQYF. CDR3 DNA: TGCGCCAGCAGGATGACAGGGGAGCGGCGCGAGCAGTACTTC.

V is TRBV10-3 and J is TRBJ2-7; D is unresolved. The V end lost 4 bases, the J end lost 1 base, and 14 bases lay between the germline ends. There are 15 residues in the CDR3. Germline CDR1 and CDR2: ENHRY and SYGVKD. The CDR3 sequence: CAISARRGLSYEQYF. The CDR3 nucleotides are TGTGCCATCAGTGCAAGAAGAGGTCTTTCCTACGAGCAGTACTTC.

This sequence joins TRBV21-1 and TRBJ2-1; TRBD2, as called in the table, went unchecked against the DNA. TRBV21-1 is shown as a pseudogene. This CDR3 contains 16 residues. CDR3: CASSKWRRDSRGGYFF. The CDR3 region has the DNA TGTGCCAGCAGCAAATGGCGGAGGGACAGCCGGGGGGGTTACTTCTTC.

The chain employs TRBV30 and TRBJ2-7, with a possible D match to TRBD1 (6 bases). The CDR3 length is 14 residues. Germline-derived CDR1 and CDR2 are GTSNPN and SVGIG (reference sequence). The germline V and J ends were trimmed by 5 bases and 3 bases, with 17 bases remaining between them. This CDR3 is CAWVGAETDYEQYF. The CDR3 coding sequence is TGTGCCTGGGTGGGGGCAGAGACCGACTACGAGCAGTACTTC.

The rearrangement links TRBV6-6 to TRBJ1-5, with 9 nucleotides matching TRBD1. The J segment lost 6 bases and the V segment lost 10 bases, leaving 13 bases of the junction unmatched. The CDR3 contains 15 residues. The germline CDR1 and CDR2 sequences are MNHNY and SVGAGI (reference sequence). CDR3 DNA sequence: TGTGCCATCCGCTCCCCGGGACAGGGAGGTCAGCCCCAGCATTTT. Amino acids: CAIRSPGQGGQPQHF.

The chain combines TRBV19 with TRBJ1-4; D unresolved. V lost 2 bases and J 0 bases, leaving 4 bases between the germline ends. The CDR3 consists of 14 residues. Germline CDR1 LNHDA, CDR2 SQIVND (reference sequence). The CDR3 protein is CASSIIATNEKLFF. In nucleotides, the CDR3 is TGTGCCAGTAGTATAATAGCAACTAATGAAAAACTGTTTTTT.

The rearrangement links TRBV2 to TRBJ2-5; TRBD2 aligns across 8 bases. This CDR3 is 15 amino acids long. With V trimmed by 0 bases and J by 9 bases, 9 bases remained unmatched. The germline gives CDR1 SNHLY, CDR2 FYNNEI. The CDR3, as DNA: TGTGCCAGCAGTGAAGCGGGGTGGGGACTAGGGGCCCAGTACTTC. This codes for CASSEAGWGLGAQYF.

J is TRBJ1-1 and V is TRBV9; 7 nucleotides line up with TRBD1. V lost 4 bases and J lost 1; bases outside the gene matches: 1. This CDR3 region has 13 residues. CDR1 and CDR2 (germline): SGDLS, YYNGEE. The CDR3 DNA sequence: TGTGCCAGCAGCCAGGGGGGGAACACTGAAGCTTTCTTT. It yields the protein CASSQGGNTEAFF.

The chain links TRBV7-9 to TRBJ1-2; 8 positions match TRBD1. Looked up from germline, CDR1 is SEHNR and CDR2 is FQNEAQ (reference sequence). V gave up 5 bases and J gave up 8 bases; unmatched junction bases: 10. This CDR3 comprises 14 residues. CDR3 in DNA: TGTGCCAGCAGCCCGGGACAGGAAGTAAGGGGCTACACCTTC. Translating it yields CASSPGQEVRGYTF.

This clone has just one count. The chain recombines TRBV5-1 with TRBJ2-5; D is possibly TRBD2 (6 bases). Trimming took 2 bases from V and 3 from J, leaving 14 bases between them. The CDR3 extends over 15 amino acids. CDR1 SGHRS and CDR2 YFSETQ come from the germline V gene. Here the CDR3 DNA reads TGCGCCAGCAGCTTAGGAGGGCGGGGTAAAGAGACCCAGTACTTC. Its protein is CASSLGGRGKETQYF.

V and J are TRBV20-1 and TRBJ2-1; D is perhaps TRBD1 (6 bases). CDR3 size: 11 residues. V was shortened by 5 bases and J by 10 bases, with 12 bases between the two germline ends. Germline-derived CDR1 and CDR2 are DFQATT and SNEGSKA (reference sequence). The chain's CDR3 is CSAEQGLEQFF. Written as DNA, the CDR3 is TGCAGTGCTGAACAGGGTCTAGAGCAGTTCTTC.

This chain uses TRBV6-6 with TRBJ1-1; D is ambiguous. The CDR3 spans 12 residues. The germline V gene has CDR1 MNHNY and CDR2 SVGAGI (reference sequence). V shed 2 bases and J shed 8 bases, with 9 bases lying between them. CDR3 protein: CASSYRRGEAFF. CDR3 in DNA: TGTGCCAGCAGTTACCGCCGGGGAGAAGCTTTCTTT.

The J gene is TRBJ2-7, the V gene TRBV19; D uncertain. Looked up from germline, CDR1 is LNHDA and CDR2 is SQIVND (reference sequence). The germline V and J ends were trimmed by 6 bases and 6 bases, with 18 bases remaining between them. There are 14 residues in the CDR3. CDR3: CASRPVSSGGEQYF. CDR3 DNA: TGTGCCAGTAGACCCGTGTCTTCAGGTGGCGAGCAGTACTTC.

The V gene is TRBV7-6, the J gene TRBJ2-5; D is perhaps TRBD1 (5 bases). Germline CDR1 reads SGHVS; CDR2 reads FNYEAQ. CDR3 length: 15 residues. V was trimmed by 5 bases and J by 1 base, leaving 14 bases between them. In DNA form, the CDR3 reads TGTGCCAGCAGCCCGCAGGGTTACCTCCAAGAGACCCAGTACTTC. Translating gives CASSPQGYLQETQYF.

The chain is built from TRBV28 and TRBJ1-5, with D possibly matching TRBD1 (6 bases). V dropped 5 bases and J dropped 1 base, with 15 bases sitting between them. There are 16 residues in the CDR3. Germline assignment: CDR1 MDHEN and CDR2 SYDVKM. The CDR3 DNA reads as TGTGCCAGCAGTCCATCAACAGGGTACAGCAATCAGCCCCAGCATTTT. It yields the protein CASSPSTGYSNQPQHF. Complete variable domain (other parts from reference TRBV28 and TRBJ1-5): DVKVTQSSRYLVKRTGEKVFLECVQDMDHENMFWYRQDPGLGLRLIYFSYDVKMKEKGDIPEGYSVSREKKERFSLILESASTNQTSMYLCASSPSTGYSNQPQHFGDGTRLSIL.

The rearrangement uses TRBV5-4 and TRBJ2-3; 9 bases agree with TRBD1. The CDR3 length is 16 residues. From germline, CDR1 is SGHNT and CDR2 YYREEE (reference sequence). The junction had 7 bases not matched to a gene; V was cut back by 5 bases and J by 0 bases. CDR3 in amino acids: CASRGPGTGSTDTQYF. CDR3 in DNA: TGTGCCAGCAGGGGCCCCGGGACAGGGAGCACAGATACGCAGTATTTT.

The chain combines TRBV2 with TRBJ1-5; no firm D call. Germline V gene lookup returns CDR1 SNHLY and CDR2 FYNNEI. The CDR3 is made up of 15 amino acids. V was trimmed by 7 bases and J by 3 bases, leaving 16 bases between them. The CDR3 sequence: CASTLESGNNQPQHF. CDR3 sequence (DNA): TGTGCCAGCACCCTAGAATCGGGAAACAATCAGCCCCAGCATTTT.

The chain combines TRBV30 with TRBJ2-2, with D possibly being TRBD1 (6 bases). This CDR3 is 15 amino acids long. Germline CDR1 reads GTSNPN; CDR2 reads SVGIG (reference sequence). Trimming pared 2 bases from V and 9 bases from J, leaving 19 bases between. The CDR3 sequence is CAWSKVLGGNRELFF. CDR3 DNA: TGTGCCTGGAGTAAGGTGCTAGGGGGAAACCGGGAGCTGTTTTTT.

The chain combines TRBV19 with TRBJ1-1; the match to TRBD1 covers 7 bases. The trim removed 4 bases at V and 6 bases at J, leaving 2 bases unmatched. Per the germline V gene, CDR1 is LNHDA and CDR2 is SQIVND (reference sequence). This CDR3 has 12 amino acids. The CDR3: CASSNQGAEAFF. The CDR3 DNA follows: TGTGCCAGTAGTAATCAGGGGGCTGAAGCTTTCTTT.